The rows below give T cell receptor beta chains drawn from one sample of a study of blood T cells in healthy people across ages. TCRdb re-derived calls from the 5' RACE reads in MiXCR, one entry per CDR3 protein. The table has roughly 1,300,000 distinct CDR3 sequences, approximately 59% seen once. Sequencing input: blood. The receptors derive from a man between 18 and 35 years old in good health. The CDR3 runs from the conserved cysteine through the conserved F or W. The D gene is left open where the match is weak. Not all rows give a size; the values are once, few, many and, for expanded clones, a class.

J gene | D gene | V gene | clone size | CDR3 length | CDR3 DNA | CDR3 protein
TRBJ2-7 | - | TRBV28 | once | 14 | TGTGCCAGCAGTTTCAGCAGGGTTGGCTACGAGCAGTACTTC | CASSFSRVGYEQYF
TRBJ2-7 | - | TRBV20-1 | few | 15 | TGCAGTGCTTGTCCAGGGGACCCACGCTCCTACGAGCAGTACTTC | CSACPGDPRSYEQYF
TRBJ2-6 | - | TRBV6-6 | many | 16 | TGTGCCAGCAGTAAACCGACGGATTCTGGGGCCAACGTCCTGACTTTC | CASSKPTDSGANVLTF
TRBJ2-1 | - | TRBV20-1 | - | 16 | TGCAGTGCTAGAGGGGGCCCACCCGCGGATTACAATGAGCAGTTCTTC | CSARGGPPADYNEQFF
TRBJ2-7 | - | TRBV20-1 | few | 15 | TGCAGTGCTAGAGATCGACGGGGACGGTCCTACGAGCAGTACTTC | CSARDRRGRSYEQYF
TRBJ2-7 | TRBD1 | TRBV7-9 | few | 15 | TGTGCCAGCAGACCGACAGGGGACAACACCTACGAGCAGTACTTC | CASRPTGDNTYEQYF
TRBJ2-7 | - | TRBV7-9 | - | 15 | TGTGCCAGCAGCTTAGGAGGACAGCTTGGCGACGAGCGGTACTTC | CASSLGGQLGDERYF
TRBJ2-3 | TRBD2 | TRBV20-1 | once | 13 | TGCAGTGCCGAGACTAGCGACACAGATACGCAGTATTTT | CSAETSDTDTQYF
TRBJ2-7 | TRBD1 | TRBV27 | - | 15 | TGTGCCAGCAGTTCCTTACAGGGGATCTCCTACGAGCAGTACTTC | CASSSLQGISYEQYF
TRBJ2-3 | - | TRBV4-1 | - | 15 | TGCGCCAGCAGCCAGGGGGCAGCGGGTAGGGGCCTAAAGTATTTT | CASSQGAAGRGLKYF
TRBJ1-2 | - | TRBV15 | few | 13 | TGTGCCACCCGACAGGACGCAAACTATGGCTACACCTTC | CATRQDANYGYTF
TRBJ2-1 | - | TRBV27 | - | 16 | TGTGCCAGCAGTTTCATACAGGGTTTGAGAACTGGTGAGCAGTTCTTC | CASSFIQGLRTGEQFF
TRBJ1-1 | - | TRBV11-2 | few | 13 | TGTGCCAGCAGCAGTAACAGGGACACTGAAGCTTTCTTT | CASSSNRDTEAFF
TRBJ2-1 | - | TRBV9 | few | 14 | TGTGCCAGCAGCGTAGCTGGGTCCTACAATGAGCAGTTCTTC | CASSVAGSYNEQFF
TRBJ2-3 | TRBD2 | TRBV12-3/TRBV12-4 | - | 14 | TGTGCCAGCACCTCTAGCGGGTATGGGGATACGCAGTATTTT | CASTSSGYGDTQYF
TRBJ2-6 | - | TRBV25-1 | - | 14 | TGTGCCAGCAGCGGATACTCTGGGGCCAACGTCCTGACTTTC | CASSGYSGANVLTF
TRBJ2-1 | TRBD1 | TRBV6-6 | many | 15 | TGTGCCAGCAGTTATGTAGGGACAGGGAGAGGGGAGCAGTTCTTC | CASSYVGTGRGEQFF
TRBJ2-1 | - | TRBV9 | - | 15 | TGTGCCAGCAGACGGGATGGGGGTGGGAACAATGAGCAGTTCTTC | CASRRDGGGNNEQFF
TRBJ2-3 | - | TRBV2 | - | 13 | TGTGCCAGCAGGGGGGACCCTTCGGATACGCAGTATTTT | CASRGDPSDTQYF
TRBJ1-6 | - | TRBV27 | - | 16 | TGTGCCAGCAGTTTATCGAGGCTCCTTGGTAATTCACCCCTCCACTTT | CASSLSRLLGNSPLHF
TRBJ2-7 | TRBD1 | TRBV2 | - | 15 | TGTGCCAGCAGTGACCCTGGTCAGGGGGCCGACGAGCAGTACTTC | CASSDPGQGADEQYF
TRBJ2-3 | - | TRBV12-3/TRBV12-4 | - | 15 | TGTGCCAGCAGCCCGACTAGATCAGGCACAGATACGCAGTATTTT | CASSPTRSGTDTQYF
TRBJ2-7 | - | TRBV20-1 | - | 11 | TGCAGTGTATCGGAGGGATACGAGCAGTACTTC | CSVSEGYEQYF
TRBJ2-3 | TRBD1 | TRBV5-1 | once | 14 | TGCGCCGGCAGCCGACAGGGACGCACAGATACGCAGTATTTT | CAGSRQGRTDTQYF
TRBJ1-2 | - | TRBV9 | - | 13 | TGTGCCAGCAGCGCTTCGACGGGTTATGGCTACACCTTC | CASSASTGYGYTF
TRBJ1-6 | - | TRBV6-6 | - | 14 | TGTGCCAGCAGTTACGACGGACATAATTCACCCCTCCACTTT | CASSYDGHNSPLHF
TRBJ2-5 | TRBD1 | TRBV25-1 | - | 15 | TGTGCCAGCAGTTCCGACAGGGGCCCAAGAGAGACCCAGTACTTC | CASSSDRGPRETQYF
TRBJ2-4 | TRBD2 | TRBV20-1 | - | 14 | TGCAGTGCTGCGCTGACTAGCGCGGGGTGGGAGCAGTACTTC | CSAALTSAGWEQYF
TRBJ2-2 | - | TRBV4-1 | - | 15 | TGCGCCAGCAGCCAAGTGGCAGGGGCAACCGGGGAGCTGTTTTTT | CASSQVAGATGELFF
TRBJ2-5 | - | TRBV29-1 | - | 12 | TGCAGCGTTTCAACCTCGAGGGAGACCCAGTACTTC | CSVSTSRETQYF
TRBJ2-3 | TRBD2 | TRBV2 | - | 15 | TGTGCCAGCAGTCCACTAGCGATCAGCACAGATACGCAGTATTTT | CASSPLAISTDTQYF
TRBJ2-1 | TRBD2 | TRBV5-6 | - | 13 | TGTGCCAGCAGCTCGGGACTAGCGGGGCGGCAGTTCTTC | CASSSGLAGRQFF
TRBJ2-7 | - | TRBV13 | - | 14 | TGTGGCAGCAGCTTAGTCTCTAGTCTTGACGAGCAGTACTTC | CGSSLVSSLDEQYF
TRBJ2-3 | - | TRBV7-8 | - | 14 | TGTGCCAGCAGCTTAGGAGAGGGTAGGGGTACGCAGTATTTT | CASSLGEGRGTQYF
TRBJ2-3 | - | TRBV24-1 | few | 16 | TGTGCCACCAGTGTTAGGCAGGGGCTTCGATCAGATACGCAGTATTTT | CATSVRQGLRSDTQYF
TRBJ2-7 | TRBD1 | TRBV10-3 | once | 15 | TGTGCCATCAGTCCCGGGGGACAGGGGAGGTACGAGCAGTACTTC | CAISPGGQGRYEQYF
TRBJ2-3 | - | TRBV7-2 | few | 15 | TGTGCCAGCAGCTTAATGCCCCGGACCACAGATACGCAGTATTTT | CASSLMPRTTDTQYF
TRBJ2-1 | TRBD2 | TRBV6-5 | - | 15 | TGTGCCAGCAGCTACGGGGGGGCCTGGTACAATGAGCAGTTCTTC | CASSYGGAWYNEQFF
TRBJ1-5 | - | TRBV28 | - | 17 | TGTGCCAGCAGTCCCCCCGGGACATCGTATAGCAATCAGCCCCAGCATTTT | CASSPPGTSYSNQPQHF
TRBJ2-5 | - | TRBV25-1 | - | 15 | TGTGCCAGCAGTGAGACAAAAATGGTTCTTGAGACCCAGTACTTC | CASSETKMVLETQYF
TRBJ2-6 | - | TRBV7-8 | few | 16 | TGTGCCAGCAGCCTAGCCACAGGTCCAGGGGCCAACGTCCTGACTTTC | CASSLATGPGANVLTF
TRBJ2-5 | - | TRBV12-3/TRBV12-4 | few | 13 | TGTGCCAGCAGTCCCCGATGGAGGGAGACCCAGTACTTC | CASSPRWRETQYF
TRBJ2-7 | - | TRBV20-1 | - | 15 | TGCAGTGCTAGACTAAGGGGGATGGGGTCCTACGAGCAGTACTTC | CSARLRGMGSYEQYF
TRBJ1-5 | - | TRBV4-2 | - | 15 | TGTGCCAGCAGCCAAGATGGCAGGGACACTCAGCCCCAGCATTTT | CASSQDGRDTQPQHF
TRBJ1-1 | - | TRBV5-1 | - | 13 | TGCGCCAGCAGCTGGGACCTAGGCACTGAAGCTTTCTTT | CASSWDLGTEAFF
TRBJ2-3 | - | TRBV29-1 | once | 14 | TGCAGCGGAAGACAGGACGTTAGCACAGATACGCAGTATTTT | CSGRQDVSTDTQYF
TRBJ2-3 | - | TRBV7-2 | few | 17 | TGTGCCAGCAGCTCATCCATGGGCGGCTCCCGTGGAGATACGCAGTATTTT | CASSSSMGGSRGDTQYF
TRBJ2-1 | - | TRBV6-5 | - | 14 | TGTGCCAGCAGTTACTCGTCCAGGGTATATGAGCAGTTCTTC | CASSYSSRVYEQFF
TRBJ1-1 | TRBD1 | TRBV3-1 | - | 19 | TGTGCCAGCAGCCAAGGCGCGGACTACAGGGGCCCAAGGAACACTGAAGCTTTCTTT | CASSQGADYRGPRNTEAFF
TRBJ2-7 | TRBD2 | TRBV20-1 | many | 16 | TGCAGTGCTAGAGACCCTAGCGGGGGACGACGGTACGAGCAGTACTTC | CSARDPSGGRRYEQYF
TRBJ1-2 | - | TRBV29-1 | - | 13 | TGCAGCGGTGACGGTGAACCTAACTATGGCTACACCTTC | CSGDGEPNYGYTF